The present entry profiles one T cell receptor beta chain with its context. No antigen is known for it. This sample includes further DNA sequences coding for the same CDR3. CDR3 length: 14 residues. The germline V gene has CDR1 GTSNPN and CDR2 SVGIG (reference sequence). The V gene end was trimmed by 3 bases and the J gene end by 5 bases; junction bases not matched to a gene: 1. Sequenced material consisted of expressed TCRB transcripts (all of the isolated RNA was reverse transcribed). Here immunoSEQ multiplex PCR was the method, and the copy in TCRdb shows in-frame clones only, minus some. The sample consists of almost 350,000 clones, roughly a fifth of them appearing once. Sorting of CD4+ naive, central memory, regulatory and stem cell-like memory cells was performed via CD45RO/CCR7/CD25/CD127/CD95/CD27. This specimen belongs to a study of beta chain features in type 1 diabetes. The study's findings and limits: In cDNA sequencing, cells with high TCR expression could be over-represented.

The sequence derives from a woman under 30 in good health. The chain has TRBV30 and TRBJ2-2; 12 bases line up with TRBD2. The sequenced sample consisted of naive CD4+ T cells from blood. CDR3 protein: CAWRLAGGTGELFF. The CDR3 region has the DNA TGTGCCTGGAGGCTAGCGGGGGGGACCGGGGAGCTGTTTTTT.